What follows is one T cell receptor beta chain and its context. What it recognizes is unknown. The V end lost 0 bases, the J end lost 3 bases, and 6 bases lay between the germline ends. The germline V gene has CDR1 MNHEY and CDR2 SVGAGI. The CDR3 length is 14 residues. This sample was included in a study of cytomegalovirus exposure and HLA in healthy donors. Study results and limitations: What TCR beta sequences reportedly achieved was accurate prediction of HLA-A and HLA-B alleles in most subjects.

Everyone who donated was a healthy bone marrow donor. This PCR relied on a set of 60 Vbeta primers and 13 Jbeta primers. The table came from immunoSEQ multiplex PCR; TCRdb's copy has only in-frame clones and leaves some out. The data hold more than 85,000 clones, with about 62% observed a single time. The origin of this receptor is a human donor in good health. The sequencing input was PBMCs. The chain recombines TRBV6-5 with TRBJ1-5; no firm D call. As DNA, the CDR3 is TGTGCCAGCAGTTACTCGGGCTACAATCAGCCCCAGCATTTT. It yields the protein CASSYSGYNQPQHF.